This T cell receptor beta chain originates from a study of blood T cell repertoires in COVID-19. As for the study in general: Spain, Italy and the United States supplied samples that represented acute and convalescent COVID-19. The analysed material was cDNA or gDNA that came from T cells, B-cell-depleted T cells, or PBMCs.

V shed 5 bases and J shed 9 bases, with 14 bases lying between them. The CDR3 runs 13 residues. The germline V gene has CDR1 GTSNPN and CDR2 SVGIG (reference sequence). The table lists this clone with a count of one. As processed by the authors: How many nucleated cells were present was estimated from reference gene primer amplification. The repertoire was sequenced with immunoSEQ multiplex PCR; TCRdb's copy has only in-frame clones and lacks some. D and trimming come from the DNA, and the V and J calls and clone size come from that table. The repertoire holds fewer than 110,000 clones, about nine tenths seen once, with roughly 15% in the top ten.

The chain has TRBV30 and TRBJ1-6; D remains ambiguous. Sequencing used peripheral blood. The receptor's source is a woman over 75 in a cohort sampled during active COVID-19. CDR3 sequence (DNA): TGTGCCTGGCGGGAAGTAGGGAGTTCACCCCTCCACTTT. Translation gives CAWREVGSSPLHF.